The present T cell receptor beta chain was sequenced within a study of T-cell reconstitution after alpha-beta-depleted transplantation in children. A word on this clonotype: Its antigen is undetermined.

Points from the study as a whole: By about two months after transplant, alpha-beta T cells reportedly arose from several hundred graft clones that had expanded. Among T cells one year after transplant, newly produced cells accounted for most counts and diversity. At day 60, the high TCRbeta diversity found in some patients originated from recipient T cells and thymic progenitors that had survived.

Unique molecular identifiers featured in how the TCRbeta library was prepared. Using its own MiXCR run on the PCR reads, TCRdb lists one record per CDR3 protein. Of nearly 350,000 distinct CDR3 sequences listed, 16% were seen once; the top ten hold about 41%. CDR3 length equals 15 residues. Trimming removed 10 bases from V and 1 base from J, with 16 bases in between. The germline gives CDR1 MDHEN, CDR2 SYDVKM. The specimen was PBMCs, mostly from graft donor cells, collected 360 days after TCRalphabeta/CD19-depleted stem cell transplant. The source of this sequence is a male patient between 2 and 10 years old who had a stem cell transplant for acute lymphoblastic leukemia, so the T cells may come from the graft donor. The rearrangement links TRBV28 to TRBJ2-2, with D possibly called TRBD1 or TRBD2 (5 bases each). The CDR3 region is CATPQGPGNTGELFF. The CDR3 bases are TGTGCCACACCCCAGGGACCAGGGAACACCGGGGAGCTGTTTTTT.